Reported below is one T cell receptor (beta chain). The antigen remains undetermined. Trimming at V came to 6 bases and at J to 0 bases, leaving 8 bases not matched to a gene. This CDR3 comprises 16 residues. The data are from a study of blood T cells in healthy people across ages. Sample-barcoded 5' priming and a J-beta primer mix drove a second PCR of about 6 to 12 cycles. TCRdb re-analysed the 5' RACE reads in MiXCR, keeping a single row per CDR3 protein. The sample holds 710,000 or so distinct CDR3 sequences, less than 40% seen once. General study results and limits: Nothing was known about donor CMV status, and this possibly confounded expanded clonotype changes.

Sequenced: blood. The source of this sequence is a woman older than 75 in good health. The chain carries TRBV12-3 or TRBV12-4 and TRBJ2-1; 7 bases are a match to TRBD2. The CDR3 DNA reads TGTGCCAGCAGACGAGCTGGCGGGGGCTCCTACAATGAGCAGTTCTTC. This encodes CASRRAGGGSYNEQFF.